The sequence of this T cell receptor beta chain was determined in a study of post-analysis software for immune sequencing data. About the research overall: Relapsing-remitting, secondary progressive and progressive-relapsing multiple sclerosis were all included among the disease courses. Whole-study findings and limits: Under the F measure, samples that were prepared in one batch clustered strongly together. Patients used roughly five TRBV segments, including TRBV5-6, TRBV5-1 and TRBV20-1, more often than controls. The study found significantly lower normalized Chao1 diversity in multiple sclerosis patients than in controls.

This clonotype has just a few counts. Antigen specificity is unknown. Researchers reported that TCR beta cDNA libraries carried unique molecular identifiers. T cells numbering roughly 1 to 10 million yielded some 480,000 cDNA molecules. From the PCR reads, TCRdb called clonotypes with MiXCR, one entry per CDR3 protein. The profile shows hundreds of thousands of distinct CDR3 sequences, roughly 27% of them singletons. Unmatched junction bases numbered 11, after V lost 1 base and J lost 5 bases. CDR3 length equals 17 residues. From germline, CDR1 is LGHNA and CDR2 YNFKEQ. Sample: blood. The TCR sequence derives from a girl aged 10-17 years with multiple sclerosis. This rearrangement joins TRBV4-2 to TRBJ2-3, with 8 bases aligning to TRBD2. The CDR3 loop reads CASSQGLQRGNEDTQYF. The CDR3 DNA is TGTGCCAGCAGCCAAGGGCTCCAGCGGGGGAACGAAGATACGCAGTATTTT.